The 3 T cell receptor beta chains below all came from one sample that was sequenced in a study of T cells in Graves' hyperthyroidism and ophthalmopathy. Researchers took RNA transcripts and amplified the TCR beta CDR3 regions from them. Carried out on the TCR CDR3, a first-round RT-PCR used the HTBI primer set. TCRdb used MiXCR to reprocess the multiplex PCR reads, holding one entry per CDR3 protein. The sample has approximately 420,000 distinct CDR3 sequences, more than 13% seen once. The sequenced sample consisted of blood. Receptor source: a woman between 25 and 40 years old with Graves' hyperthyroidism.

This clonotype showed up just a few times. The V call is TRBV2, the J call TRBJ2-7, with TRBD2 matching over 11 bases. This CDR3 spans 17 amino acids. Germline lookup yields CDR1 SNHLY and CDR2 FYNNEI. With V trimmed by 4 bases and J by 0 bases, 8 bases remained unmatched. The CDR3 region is CASSGLAGLPSSYEQYF. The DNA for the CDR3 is TGTGCCAGCAGTGGACTAGCGGGACTACCCAGCTCCTACGAGCAGTACTTC. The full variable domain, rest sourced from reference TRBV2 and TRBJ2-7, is EPEVTQTPSHQVTQMGQEVILRCVPISNHLYFYWYRQILGQKVEFLVSFYNNEISEKSEIFDDQFSVERPDGSNFTLKIRSTKLEDSAMYFCASSGLAGLPSSYEQYFGPGTRLTVT.

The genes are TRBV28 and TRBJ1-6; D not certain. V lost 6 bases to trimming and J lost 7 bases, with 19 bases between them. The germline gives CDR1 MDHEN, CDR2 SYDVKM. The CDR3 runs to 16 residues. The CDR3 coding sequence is TGTGCCAGCAGCTTAGAAGGCCGACGGGTAAATTCACCCCTCCACTTT. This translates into CASSLEGRRVNSPLHF.

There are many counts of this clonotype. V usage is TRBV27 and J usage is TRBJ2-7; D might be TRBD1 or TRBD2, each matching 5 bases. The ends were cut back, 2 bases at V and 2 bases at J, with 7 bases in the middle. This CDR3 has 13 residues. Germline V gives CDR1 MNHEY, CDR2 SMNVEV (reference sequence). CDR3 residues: CASSLQGAYEQYF. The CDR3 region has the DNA TGTGCCAGCAGTTTACAGGGAGCCTACGAGCAGTACTTC.